Detailed here is one T cell receptor (beta chain). Germline V gene lookup returns CDR1 ENHRY and CDR2 SYGVKD. This CDR3 spans 15 amino acids. V was shortened by 0 bases and J by 5 bases, with 11 bases between the two germline ends. The sample comes from a study of memory CD4+ T cells and cytomegalovirus serostatus. Produced via immunoSEQ multiplex PCR; TCRdb's table is partial and in-frame only. The sample holds tens of thousands of clones, around 76% seen once. The sort gate was single viable CD3+CD4+CD8-CD45RO+ cells for memory CD4+ T cells. Serum IgG to CMV pp150, pp28, p38 and p52 defined serostatus.

What was sequenced was memory CD4+ T cells from blood. This chain connects TRBV10-3 to TRBJ2-1, with D unresolved. This sequence originates from an adult in good health and CMV-seropositive. The CDR3, as DNA: TGTGCCATCAGTGAGTCGACTCTGGTCAACAATGAGCAGTTCTTC. It encodes CAISESTLVNNEQFF.